Detailed here is one T cell receptor beta chain. Its antigen is still unknown. The sample is drawn from a study of post-analysis software for immune sequencing data. Study-wide points: By F measure, samples from a shared preparation batch strongly co-clustered. Relative to controls, patients with multiple sclerosis showed significantly lower normalized Chao1 diversity. The study found TRBV5-6, TRBV5-1 and TRBV20-1 among five or six TRBV segments more frequent in patients than controls.

CDR3 length: 16 residues. The germline CDR1 and CDR2 sequences are SGHRS and YFSETQ. V gave up 0 bases and J gave up 4 bases; unmatched junction bases: 7. Every TCR beta cDNA library bore unique molecular identifiers. Yield was approximately 500,000 cDNA molecules from roughly 0.93 to 9.6 million T cells. TCRdb re-called the PCR reads with MiXCR, one entry per CDR3 protein. The repertoire has 820,000 or so distinct CDR3 sequences, roughly half of them found once; the top ten carry 4.6%. The clonotype originates from a girl aged 5 to 17 with multiple sclerosis. The sample taken for sequencing was blood. J is TRBJ1-1 and V is TRBV5-1, with 9 bases that match TRBD1. CDR3 sequence (DNA): TGCGCCAGCAGCTTGGCCACAGGGGGCATCGGCACTGAAGCTTTCTTT. Translation: CASSLATGGIGTEAFF.